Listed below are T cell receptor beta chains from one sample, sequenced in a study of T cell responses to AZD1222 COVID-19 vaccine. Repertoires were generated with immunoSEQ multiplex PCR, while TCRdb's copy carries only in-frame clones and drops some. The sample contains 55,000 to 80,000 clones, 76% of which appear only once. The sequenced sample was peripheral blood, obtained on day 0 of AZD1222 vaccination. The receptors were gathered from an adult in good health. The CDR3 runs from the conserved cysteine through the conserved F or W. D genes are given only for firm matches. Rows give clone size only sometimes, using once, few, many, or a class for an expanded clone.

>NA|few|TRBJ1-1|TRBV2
CASSIGYTEAFF
TGTGCCAGCAGTATCGGATACACTGAAGCTTTCTTT
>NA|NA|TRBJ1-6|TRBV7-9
CASSFPGNGSPLHF
TGTGCCAGCAGCTTCCCTGGGAATGGTTCACCCCTCCACTTT
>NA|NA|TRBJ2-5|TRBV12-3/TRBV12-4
CASSLGETQYF
TGTGCCAGCAGCCTAGGCGAGACCCAGTACTTC
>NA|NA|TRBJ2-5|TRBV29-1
CSIVPTDQETQYF
TGCAGCATCGTGCCGACAGATCAAGAGACCCAGTACTTC
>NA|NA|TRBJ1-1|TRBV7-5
CARSLILMNTEAFF
TGTGCCAGAAGCTTGATACTCATGAACACTGAAGCTTTCTTT
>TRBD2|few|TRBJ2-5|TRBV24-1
CATSDPGAGEETQYF
TGTGCCACCAGTGACCCCGGAGCGGGGGAAGAGACCCAGTACTTC
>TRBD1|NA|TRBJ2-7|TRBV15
CATSRAVGQGGSYEQYF
TGTGCCACCAGCAGAGCCGTGGGACAGGGGGGCTCCTACGAGCAGTACTTC
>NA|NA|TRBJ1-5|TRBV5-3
CARSGGAVFGPQHF
TGTGCCAGAAGCGGAGGGGCTGTATTCGGGCCCCAGCATTTT
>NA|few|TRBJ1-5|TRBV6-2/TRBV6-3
CASSYLPGRTDSNQPQHF
TGTGCCAGCAGTTATCTACCCGGACGGACCGATAGCAATCAGCCCCAGCATTTT
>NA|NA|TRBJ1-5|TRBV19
CASSPGRGSNQPQHF
TGTGCCAGTAGCCCCGGTAGAGGTAGCAATCAGCCCCAGCATTTT
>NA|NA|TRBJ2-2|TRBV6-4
CASSLGGQITGELFF
TGTGCCAGCAGCCTTGGGGGCCAGATCACCGGGGAGCTGTTTTTT
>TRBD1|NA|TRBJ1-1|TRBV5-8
CASSLRTGGAYTEAFF
TGTGCCAGCAGCTTGCGGACAGGGGGCGCGTACACTGAAGCTTTCTTT
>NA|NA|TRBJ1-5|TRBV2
CASSELRDSNQPQHF
TGTGCCAGCAGTGAACTCAGAGATAGCAATCAGCCCCAGCATTTT
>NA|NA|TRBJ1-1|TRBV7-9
CASSLVRRDTEAFF
TGTGCCAGCAGCTTAGTCAGGAGGGACACTGAAGCTTTCTTT
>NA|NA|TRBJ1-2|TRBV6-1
CASSEARRWYGYTF
TGTGCCAGCAGTGAAGCTAGAAGGTGGTATGGCTACACCTTC
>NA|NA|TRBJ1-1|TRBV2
CASTFRAEAFF
TGTGCCAGCACTTTCCGCGCTGAAGCTTTCTTT
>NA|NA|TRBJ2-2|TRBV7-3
CASSFQLTGELFF
TGTGCCAGCAGCTTCCAGTTAACCGGGGAGCTGTTTTTT
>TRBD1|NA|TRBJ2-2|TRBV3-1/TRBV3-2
CASSHPGATGGVGTGELFF
TGTGCCAGCAGCCATCCCGGAGCAACAGGGGGAGTTGGCACCGGGGAGCTGTTTTTT
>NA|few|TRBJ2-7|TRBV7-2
CASSLGVPGLGQYEQYF
TGTGCCAGCAGCTTAGGGGTACCCGGGTTGGGGCAATACGAGCAGTACTTC
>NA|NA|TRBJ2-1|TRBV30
CAWSRPYNEQFF
TGTGCCTGGAGTCGGCCCTACAATGAGCAGTTCTTC
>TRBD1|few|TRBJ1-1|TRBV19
CASSISLGTGDTEAFF
TGTGCCAGTAGTATAAGTTTAGGGACAGGGGACACTGAAGCTTTCTTT
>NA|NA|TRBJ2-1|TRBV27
CASRQYGLGSYNEQFF
TGTGCCAGCAGGCAATATGGGTTAGGATCCTACAATGAGCAGTTCTTC
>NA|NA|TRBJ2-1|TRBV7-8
CASSTQQGMAFF
TGTGCCAGCAGCACACAACAGGGCATGGCGTTCTTC
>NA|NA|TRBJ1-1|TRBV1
CTSGPSYQAFF
TGCACCAGCGGCCCATCCTACCAAGCTTTCTTT
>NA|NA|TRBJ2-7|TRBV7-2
CASSLNGGESYEQYF
TGTGCCAGCAGCCTTAACGGGGGCGAGTCCTACGAGCAGTACTTC
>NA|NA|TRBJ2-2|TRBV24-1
CATSDPTDTGELFF
TGTGCCACCAGTGATCCGACGGACACCGGGGAGCTGTTTTTT
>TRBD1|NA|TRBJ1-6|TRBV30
CAWSPPPGTGGSPLHF
TGTGCCTGGAGCCCCCCCCCTGGGACAGGGGGTTCACCCCTCCACTTT
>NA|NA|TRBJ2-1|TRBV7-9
CASSLAGSYNEQFF
TGTGCCAGCAGCTTAGCGGGGTCCTACAATGAGCAGTTCTTC
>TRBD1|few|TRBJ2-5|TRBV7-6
CASSSTPGGPRETQYF
TGTGCCAGCAGCTCCACGCCAGGGGGCCCCAGGGAGACCCAGTACTTC
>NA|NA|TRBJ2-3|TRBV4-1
CASSQEKGVPLGTQYF
TGCGCCAGCAGCCAAGAAAAGGGGGTTCCCTTGGGTACGCAGTATTTT
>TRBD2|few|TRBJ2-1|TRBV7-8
CASSPGTSGGSSYNEQFF
TGTGCCAGCAGCCCCGGGACTAGCGGGGGAAGCTCCTACAATGAGCAGTTCTTC
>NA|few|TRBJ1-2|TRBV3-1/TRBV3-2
CASSQDHRDGYTF
TGTGCCAGCAGCCAAGATCACAGAGATGGCTACACCTTC
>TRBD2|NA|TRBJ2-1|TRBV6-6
CASSYPLAGGFNEQFF
TGTGCCAGCAGTTACCCACTAGCGGGGGGTTTCAATGAGCAGTTCTTC
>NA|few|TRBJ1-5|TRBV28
CASSRTYQPQHF
TGTGCCAGCAGCAGGACCTATCAGCCCCAGCATTTT
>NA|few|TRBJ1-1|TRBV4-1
CASSRLLAGTEAFF
TGCGCCAGCAGCCGCCTTCTAGCTGGCACTGAAGCTTTCTTT
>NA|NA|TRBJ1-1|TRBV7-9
CASTLLPILEAFF
TGTGCCAGCACCCTACTCCCAATCCTTGAAGCTTTCTTT
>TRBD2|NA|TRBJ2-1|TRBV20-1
CSASRVAGGRNEQFF
TGCAGTGCTAGTCGAGTAGCGGGGGGTCGGAATGAGCAGTTCTTC
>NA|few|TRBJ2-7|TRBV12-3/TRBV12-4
CASSFGRTYEQYF
TGTGCCAGCTCGTTTGGGCGAACCTACGAGCAGTACTTC
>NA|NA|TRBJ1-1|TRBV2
CASSESGADTEAFF
TGTGCCAGCAGTGAATCAGGGGCGGACACTGAAGCTTTCTTT
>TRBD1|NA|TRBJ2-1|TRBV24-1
CATSAANPGQGRGNEQFF
TGTGCCACCAGTGCCGCAAACCCGGGACAGGGACGCGGGAATGAGCAGTTCTTC
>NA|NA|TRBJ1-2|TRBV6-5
CASSYQVGGLVYGYTF
TGTGCCAGCAGTTACCAGGTGGGGGGGCTCGTCTATGGCTACACCTTC